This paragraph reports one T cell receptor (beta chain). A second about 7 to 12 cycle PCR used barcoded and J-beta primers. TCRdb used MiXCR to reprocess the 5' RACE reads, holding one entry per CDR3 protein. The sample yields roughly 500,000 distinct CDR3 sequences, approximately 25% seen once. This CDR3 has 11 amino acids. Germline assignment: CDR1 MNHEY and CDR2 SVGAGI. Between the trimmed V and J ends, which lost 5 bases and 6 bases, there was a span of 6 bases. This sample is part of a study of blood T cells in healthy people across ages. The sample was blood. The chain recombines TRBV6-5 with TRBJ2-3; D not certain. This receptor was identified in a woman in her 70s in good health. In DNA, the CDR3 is TGTGCCAGCAGTCAGAAGGATACGCAGTATTTT. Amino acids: CASSQKDTQYF.